The 26 T cell receptor beta chains in this list originate from one sample, sequenced in a study of naive and memory T cell subsets. The beta constant-region primer was an equimolar mix of two oligonucleotides covering TRBC1 and TRBC2. Nested alpha and beta constant-region primers with the SP2 primer drove four PCR rounds on ligated cDNA. TCRdb reanalysed the UMI-ligation and nested PCR reads using MiXCR and keeps one entry per CDR3 protein. Of some 82,000 distinct CDR3 sequences in the sample, over 9% are singletons; the top ten hold less than 1.5%. The sequencing input was naive CD8+ T cells from blood. All receptors derive from a human donor in good health.

The chain carries TRBV6-2 or TRBV6-3 and TRBJ2-1; 9 bases line up with TRBD2. The J segment lost 8 bases and the V segment lost 0 bases, leaving 11 bases of the junction unmatched. Germline V lookup: CDR1 MNHEY, CDR2 SVGEGT. The CDR3 length is 17 residues. This CDR3 reads CASSYSRLAGEPDEQFF. CDR3 DNA sequence: TGTGCCAGCAGTTACTCGAGGTTAGCGGGAGAACCTGATGAGCAGTTCTTC.

In the case of this clonotype: It may be a read error: a sequence one base away is much more abundant. The chain has TRBV4-3 and TRBJ2-1; D unresolved. CDR1 is LGHNA and CDR2 is YSLEER in the germline V gene. V shed 8 bases and J shed 4 bases, with 9 bases lying between them. This CDR3 spans 12 amino acids. The CDR3: CASSIQYNEQFF. Written as DNA, the CDR3 is TGCGCCAGCTCCATTCAGTACAATGAGCAGTTCTTC.

The sample holds a few counts of this clonotype. V and J are TRBV5-1 and TRBJ2-3, with TRBD2 matching 10 bases. The V segment lost 4 bases and the J segment 2 bases; nucleotides outside the gene matches: 16. The CDR3 sequence is 19 residues long. Germline CDR1 is SGHRS and CDR2 is YFSETQ. The DNA of the CDR3 is TGCGCCAGCAGCCCTGGGGTCCTAGCGGGAGTAATGGACACAGATACGCAGTATTTT. Residues: CASSPGVLAGVMDTDTQYF.

The V and J genes are TRBV12-1 and TRBJ1-2. TRBV12-1 is shown as a pseudogene. The CDR3 has 15 residues. The CDR3 bases are TGTGCCAGCAGCATAAGGGACGGGCCGGGGTATGGCTACACCTTC. It translates to CASSIRDGPGYGYTF.

This clonotype was counted at least ten times. The gene calls are TRBV28 and TRBJ2-5; D remains unclear. Germline V gives CDR1 MDHEN, CDR2 SYDVKM. The CDR3 consists of 16 residues. Trimming cost V 5 bases and J 2 bases, with 18 bases left between them. The CDR3 DNA sequence: TGTGCCAGCAGTACGATAAGCAGTGGGCGACAAGAGACCCAGTACTTC. It is translated as CASSTISSGRQETQYF.

This clonotype was seen a few times. V and J are TRBV7-8 and TRBJ1-3, with 9 bases that match TRBD1. Germline assignment: CDR1 SGHVS and CDR2 FQNEAQ. The CDR3 covers 15 residues. V trimming: 5 bases; J trimming: 2 bases; junction bases outside the gene matches: 4. The CDR3 loop is CASSPGTGTGNTIYF. CDR3 sequence (DNA): TGTGCCAGCAGCCCCGGGACAGGGACTGGAAACACCATATATTTT. The whole variable domain, remainder taken from reference TRBV7-8 and TRBJ1-3, is GAGVSQSPRYKVAKRGQDVALRCDPISGHVSLFWYQQALGQGPEFLTYFQNEAQLDKSGLPSDRFFAERPEGSVSTLKIQRTQQEDSAVYLCASSPGTGTGNTIYFGEGSWLTVV.

The V and J genes are TRBV20-1 and TRBJ2-7, with 9 bases that match TRBD1. This CDR3 region has 16 residues. Germline V lookup: CDR1 DFQATT, CDR2 SNEGSKA (reference sequence). The V gene end was trimmed by 0 bases and the J gene end by 0 bases; junction bases not matched to a gene: 6. The CDR3 DNA follows: TGCAGTGCTAGAGATAGGACAGGGGTTTTCTCCTACGAGCAGTACTTC. Its translation: CSARDRTGVFSYEQYF.

This clonotype was seen a handful of times. J is TRBJ2-3 and V is TRBV27; tentatively, D is TRBD1 (5 bases). The germline CDR1 and CDR2 sequences are MNHEY and SMNVEV (reference sequence). Deletions cut 1 base from V and 0 bases from J, with 11 bases between. The length of the CDR3 is 16 residues. The CDR3 reads CASSLWGAASTDTQYF. The CDR3 DNA reads as TGTGCCAGCAGTTTATGGGGCGCGGCTAGCACAGATACGCAGTATTTT.

This clonotype appeared a few times. This chain connects TRBV12-3 or TRBV12-4 to TRBJ1-2; no firm D call. The CDR3 extends over 12 amino acids. V lost 5 bases and J lost 8, with 12 bases in between. The CDR3 sequence is CASSPPGRGYTF. The CDR3 DNA is TGTGCCAGCAGTCCCCCGGGCCGGGGCTACACCTTC.

This clonotype was seen more than once but under ten times. The CDR3 DNA sequence: TGCAGCGTTGAGGGCGACTTCACCGGGGAGCTGTTTTTT. Translation gives CSVEGDFTGELFF. This sequence joins TRBV29-1 and TRBJ2-2; D unresolved. The V end was cut by 3 bases, the J end by 4 bases, with 9 bases between. The CDR3 totals 13 residues. Germline CDR1 SQVTM, CDR2 ANQGSEA.

This rearrangement joins TRBV2 to TRBJ1-6, with TRBD1 matching 12 bases. V gave up 5 bases and J gave up 5 bases; unmatched junction bases: 13. CDR1 is SNHLY and CDR2 is FYNNEI in the germline V gene. This CDR3 is built from 19 residues. CDR3 in amino acids: CASSLTSGTGGLHNSPLHF. The CDR3 DNA sequence: TGTGCCAGCAGTCTTACCTCCGGGACAGGGGGCCTCCATAATTCACCCCTCCACTTT.

This clonotype appeared a few times. CDR3 bases: TGTGCCAGCAGTTTTACGGGAGGGGAGACCCAGTACTTC. Translated, it gives CASSFTGGETQYF. The V call is TRBV28, the J call TRBJ2-5; 8 positions agree with TRBD2. This CDR3 region has 13 residues. Germline V gene data show CDR1 as MDHEN and CDR2 as SYDVKM. J was trimmed by 5 bases and V by 3 bases; bases with no gene match: 2.

The gene calls are TRBV28 and TRBJ2-7; 9 bases match TRBD1. The J segment lost 3 bases and the V segment lost 5 bases, leaving 5 bases of the junction unmatched. CDR1 and CDR2 (germline): MDHEN, SYDVKM. The CDR3 has 14 amino acids. CDR3 sequence: CASSLGQGFYEQYF. As DNA, the CDR3 is TGTGCCAGCAGTCTGGGACAGGGCTTCTACGAGCAGTACTTC.

There are many counts of this clonotype. The chain is built from TRBV28 and TRBJ1-5, with D maybe TRBD1 (5 bases). V was shortened by 4 bases and J by 6 bases, with 19 bases between the two germline ends. CDR1 and CDR2 (germline): MDHEN, SYDVKM. CDR3 length: 16 residues. The CDR3 region is CASSSPQFGRVQPQHF. DNA for the CDR3: TGTGCCAGCAGTTCCCCACAGTTCGGCAGGGTTCAGCCCCAGCATTTT.

This clonotype was observed at least ten times. This rearrangement joins TRBV20-1 to TRBJ2-7; possibly TRBD2 for D (6 bases). The CDR3 runs to 14 residues. CDR1 and CDR2 from the germline V gene are DFQATT and SNEGSKA (reference sequence). V was pared by 5 bases and J by 2 bases, with 16 bases between. This chain's CDR3 is CSAPLGGGTYEQYF. CDR3 nucleotide sequence: TGCAGTGCTCCCCTGGGGGGAGGTACCTACGAGCAGTACTTC.

This clonotype was counted many times. The V and J genes are TRBV6-6 and TRBJ2-7; D might be TRBD1 (6 bases). CDR3 size: 17 residues. V lost 6 bases and J lost 6, with 27 bases in between. Germline V gene sequence: CDR1 MNHNY, CDR2 SVGAGI (reference sequence). CDR3 DNA sequence: TGTGCCAGCAGCACACTCCCCGGACAGACAGCTTTGGGCGAGCAGTACTTC. Encoded protein: CASSTLPGQTALGEQYF.

This clonotype was seen at least ten times. This sequence joins TRBV30 and TRBJ1-1; D is ambiguous. The CDR3 extends over 14 amino acids. Trimming took 1 base from V and 8 from J, leaving 17 bases between them. Germline CDR1 reads GTSNPN; CDR2 reads SVGIG (reference sequence). In nucleotides, the CDR3 is TGTGCCTGGAGTGGACCCGGCGGATGGGAGGAAGCTTTCTTT. Its translation is CAWSGPGGWEEAFF.

This clonotype has ten or more counts. The chain has TRBV11-2 and TRBJ2-7; D tentatively fits TRBD1 or TRBD2 (5 bases each). The CDR3 contains 13 residues. In germline, CDR1 is SGHAT, CDR2 FQNNGV. V shed 2 bases and J shed 13 bases, with 18 bases lying between them. CDR3 bases: TGTGCCAGCAGCTTACCCTCCAGGGACCATCAATACTTC. This sequence encodes CASSLPSRDHQYF.

This chain joins TRBV20-1 and TRBJ2-1; a possible D gene is TRBD2 (5 bases). Germline lookup yields CDR1 DFQATT and CDR2 SNEGSKA (reference sequence). The CDR3 length is 16 residues. Trimming cost V 2 bases and J 4 bases, with 18 bases left between them. The CDR3 loop is CSARPESAGGYNEQFF. The CDR3, as DNA: TGCAGTGCTAGACCCGAGTCGGCCGGAGGATACAATGAGCAGTTCTTC.

J is TRBJ2-3 and V is TRBV6-1; a weak D match, TRBD1 (6 bases). Germline assignment: CDR1 MNHNS and CDR2 SASEGT. This CDR3 is 14 amino acids long. Trimming pared 1 base from V and 2 bases from J, leaving 7 bases between. Written as DNA, the CDR3 is TGTGCCAGCAGTGAAGACAGGGCCACAGATACGCAGTATTTT. Translation gives CASSEDRATDTQYF.

This chain connects TRBV20-1 to TRBJ2-3, with 9 bases aligning to TRBD1. Germline CDR1 is DFQATT and CDR2 is SNEGSKA (reference sequence). The V segment lost 0 bases and the J segment 0 bases; nucleotides outside the gene matches: 10. The CDR3 is 18 residues long. DNA of the CDR3: TGCAGTGCTAGAGATCTGGGGACAGGGCCTCCTAGCACAGATACGCAGTATTTT. This sequence encodes CSARDLGTGPPSTDTQYF.

This clonotype was seen only a few times. This rearrangement joins TRBV5-6 to TRBJ2-7; unclear D gene. The germline V gene has CDR1 SGHDT and CDR2 YYEEEE. This CDR3 is built from 12 residues. Trimming stripped 1 base from V and 5 bases from J, with 7 bases between. In DNA, the CDR3 is TGTGCCAGCAGCTTGTCTAGAAACGAGCAGTACTTC. It yields the protein CASSLSRNEQYF.

This clonotype has a handful of counts. The chain joins TRBV20-1 to TRBJ2-4; 8 nucleotides align to TRBD2. Losses at the gene ends were 5 bases for V and 12 bases for J; bases not matched to a gene: 9. CDR1 DFQATT and CDR2 SNEGSKA come from the germline V gene (reference sequence). This CDR3 region has 12 residues. The CDR3 DNA sequence: TGCAGTGCTGACCGGGGACTAGACACTCAGTACTTC. It is translated as CSADRGLDTQYF.

The chain uses TRBV3-1 and TRBJ2-7; 9 bases are a match to TRBD2. Germline V gene data show CDR1 as LGHDT and CDR2 as YNNKEL (reference sequence). Trimming at V came to 4 bases and at J to 7 bases, leaving 8 bases not matched to a gene. This CDR3 is built from 14 residues. The CDR3 DNA reads TGTGCCAGCAGCCGAGCCCTAGCGGGAAGTGAGCAGTACTTC. Its protein product is CASSRALAGSEQYF.

This rearrangement joins TRBV12-3 or TRBV12-4 to TRBJ2-1; 9 positions agree with TRBD2. The CDR3 has 17 residues. J lost 4 bases, V lost 5 bases, and 12 bases had no gene match. Here the CDR3 DNA reads TGTGCCAGCAGTCAAGGGGCTGCGGGAGGGGGATACAATGAGCAGTTCTTC. This codes for CASSQGAAGGGYNEQFF.

This clonotype has ten or more counts. The rearrangement joins TRBV29-1 to TRBJ2-7; the match to TRBD2 covers 7 bases. The V gene's germline CDR1 is SQVTM and CDR2 ANQGSEA. The CDR3 runs to 14 residues. Trimming removed 6 bases from V and 3 bases from J; junction bases left unmatched: 11. CDR3 amino acids: CSVGPMTSIYEQYF. The DNA of the CDR3 is TGCAGCGTCGGTCCGATGACTAGCATCTACGAGCAGTACTTC.